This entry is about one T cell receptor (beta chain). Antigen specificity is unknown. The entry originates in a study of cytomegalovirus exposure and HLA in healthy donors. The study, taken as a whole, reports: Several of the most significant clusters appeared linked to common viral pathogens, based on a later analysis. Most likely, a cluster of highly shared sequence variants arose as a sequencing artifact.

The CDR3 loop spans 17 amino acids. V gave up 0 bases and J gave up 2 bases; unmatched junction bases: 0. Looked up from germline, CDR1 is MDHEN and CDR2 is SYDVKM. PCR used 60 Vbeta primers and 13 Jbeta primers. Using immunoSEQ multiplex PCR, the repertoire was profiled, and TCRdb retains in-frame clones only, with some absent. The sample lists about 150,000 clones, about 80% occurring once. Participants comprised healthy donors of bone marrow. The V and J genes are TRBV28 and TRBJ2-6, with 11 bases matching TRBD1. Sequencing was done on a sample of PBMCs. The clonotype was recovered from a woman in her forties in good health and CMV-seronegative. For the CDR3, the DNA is TGTGCCAGCAGTTTATGGGACAGGGGGCCTGGGGCCAACGTCCTGACTTTC. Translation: CASSLWDRGPGANVLTF.